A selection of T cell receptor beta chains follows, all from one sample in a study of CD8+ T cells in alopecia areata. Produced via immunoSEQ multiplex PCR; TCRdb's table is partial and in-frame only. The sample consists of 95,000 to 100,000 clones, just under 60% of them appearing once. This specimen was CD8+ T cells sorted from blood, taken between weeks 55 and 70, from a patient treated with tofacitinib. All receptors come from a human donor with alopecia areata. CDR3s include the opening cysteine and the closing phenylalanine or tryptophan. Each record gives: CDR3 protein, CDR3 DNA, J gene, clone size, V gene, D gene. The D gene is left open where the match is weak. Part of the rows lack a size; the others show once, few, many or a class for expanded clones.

CASSLVSQRGPSYEQYF | TGTGCCAGCAGCTTAGTTTCCCAGCGGGGGCCCTCCTACGAGCAGTACTTC | TRBJ2-7 | NA | TRBV7-2 | TRBD2
CASSFVGGGYTF | TGTGCCAGCAGCTTTGTGGGGGGAGGCTACACCTTC | TRBJ1-2 | NA | TRBV11-2 | NA
CASSQTPAGGNEQFF | TGCGCCAGCAGCCAGACCCCAGCGGGGGGCAATGAGCAGTTCTTC | TRBJ2-1 | few | TRBV4-1 | TRBD2
CASSAGAGGQETQYF | TGTGCCAGCAGCGCTGGGGCGGGAGGTCAAGAGACCCAGTACTTC | TRBJ2-5 | NA | TRBV9 | TRBD2
CASSLGSEQFF | TGCGCCAGCAGCTTGGGTTCGGAGCAGTTCTTC | TRBJ2-1 | few | TRBV5-1 | NA
CASRDRISTDTQYF | TGTGCCAGCCGGGACAGAATTAGCACAGATACGCAGTATTTT | TRBJ2-3 | NA | TRBV6-5 | TRBD1
CASSSGTGVGYTF | TGCGCCAGCAGCTCCGGGACAGGGGTCGGCTACACCTTC | TRBJ1-2 | NA | TRBV5-1 | TRBD1
CAWTGTGPYEQYF | TGTGCCTGGACTGGGACAGGCCCTTACGAGCAGTACTTC | TRBJ2-7 | NA | TRBV30 | TRBD1
CASSKERENTFYSPLHF | TGTGCCAGCAGCAAAGAGAGGGAAAATACCTTTTATTCACCCCTCCACTTT | TRBJ1-6 | few | TRBV21-1 | NA
CASSQGETQYF | TGTGCCAGCAGTCAGGGGGAGACCCAGTACTTC | TRBJ2-5 | NA | TRBV25-1 | NA
CASSMGTGMNTEAFF | TGTGCCAGTAGTATGGGGACGGGAATGAACACTGAAGCTTTCTTT | TRBJ1-1 | NA | TRBV19 | NA
CASSRVGDSYEQYF | TGTGCCAGCAGTCGGGTCGGGGACTCCTACGAGCAGTACTTC | TRBJ2-7 | few | TRBV27 | NA
CASSSEVNEQFF | TGCGCCAGCAGCAGCGAGGTCAATGAGCAGTTCTTC | TRBJ2-1 | NA | TRBV5-1 | NA
CASMGRIGTTDTQYF | TGTGCCAGCATGGGGCGGATAGGTACCACAGATACGCAGTATTTT | TRBJ2-3 | NA | TRBV2 | NA
CASSIGTAGNSPLHF | TGTGCCAGTAGTATCGGGACAGCGGGTAATTCACCCCTCCACTTT | TRBJ1-6 | few | TRBV19 | TRBD1
CASGLAGLASYEQYF | TGTGCTAGTGGTTTGGCCGGACTAGCTTCCTACGAGCAGTACTTC | TRBJ2-7 | few | TRBV12-5 | TRBD2
CASSVSGTGGGDYGYTF | TGTGCCAGCAGCGTCTCCGGGACAGGAGGCGGCGACTATGGCTACACCTTC | TRBJ1-2 | few | TRBV9 | TRBD1
CASRGDRDRPPITDTQYF | TGTGCCAGCAGGGGAGACAGGGATAGACCCCCAATCACAGATACGCAGTATTTT | TRBJ2-3 | NA | TRBV11-2 | TRBD1
CASATGGLSPLHF | TGTGCCAGCGCCACTGGGGGGTTGTCACCCCTCCACTTT | TRBJ1-6 | NA | TRBV14 | NA
CASSLGRERTDTQYF | TGTGCCAGCAGCTTAGGACGGGAGCGCACAGATACGCAGTATTTT | TRBJ2-3 | NA | TRBV7-2 | NA
CASSLYSTGTYEQYF | TGCGCCAGCAGCCTCTACTCGACAGGCACCTACGAGCAGTACTTC | TRBJ2-7 | once | TRBV5-1 | NA
CASSLSLNEQFF | TGTGCCAGCAGCTTGTCATTAAATGAGCAGTTCTTC | TRBJ2-1 | NA | TRBV5-6 | NA
CASSLDSKAPAKNIQYF | TGTGCCAGCAGCTTAGATTCTAAGGCTCCGGCCAAAAACATTCAGTACTTC | TRBJ2-4 | NA | TRBV7-9 | NA
CASRPQGPNTEAFF | TGTGCCAGCAGGCCCCAGGGACCTAACACTGAAGCTTTCTTT | TRBJ1-1 | NA | TRBV13 | NA
CASSLDLRTDTQYF | TGTGCCAGCAGCCTCGACTTACGCACAGATACGCAGTATTTT | TRBJ2-3 | NA | TRBV28 | NA
CASSRVGRGQDNEQFF | TGTGCCAGCAGCCGAGTAGGGCGGGGGCAGGACAATGAGCAGTTCTTC | TRBJ2-1 | NA | TRBV7-2 | NA
CATSGNRDEKLFF | TGTGCCACCAGCGGAAATAGAGATGAAAAACTGTTTTTT | TRBJ1-4 | NA | TRBV15 | NA
CASSYSSSYEQYF | TGTGCCAGCAGTTATTCATCCTCGTACGAGCAGTACTTC | TRBJ2-7 | NA | TRBV6-5 | NA
CASSQAVTWGYTF | TGTGCCAGCAGCCAGGCGGTTACGTGGGGCTACACCTTC | TRBJ1-2 | NA | TRBV4-1 | NA